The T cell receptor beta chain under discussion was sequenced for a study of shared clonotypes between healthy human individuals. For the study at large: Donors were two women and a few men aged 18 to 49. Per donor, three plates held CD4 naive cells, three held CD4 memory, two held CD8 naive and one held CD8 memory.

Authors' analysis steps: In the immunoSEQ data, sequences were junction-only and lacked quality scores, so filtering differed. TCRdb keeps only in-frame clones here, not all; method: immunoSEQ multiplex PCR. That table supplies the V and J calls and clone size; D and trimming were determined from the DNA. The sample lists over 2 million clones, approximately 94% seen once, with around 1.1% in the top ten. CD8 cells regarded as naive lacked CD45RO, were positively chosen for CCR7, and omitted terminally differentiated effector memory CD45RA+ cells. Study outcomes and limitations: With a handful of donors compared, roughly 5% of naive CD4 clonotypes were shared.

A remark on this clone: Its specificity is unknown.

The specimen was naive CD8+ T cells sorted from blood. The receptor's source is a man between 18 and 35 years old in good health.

The CDR3 DNA reads as TGTGCCAGCAGCCCCCCCAGTCCGGGGGATGGCTACACCTTC. Translating gives CASSPPSPGDGYTF. The chain employs TRBV13 and TRBJ1-2, with D possibly TRBD1 on 5 matching bases. V lost 5 bases to trimming and J lost 6 bases, with 16 bases between them. Germline V gene sequence: CDR1 PRHDT, CDR2 FYEKMQ (reference sequence). This CDR3 is built from 14 residues.